The clone carrying this TCR beta chain was seen a handful of times. V shed 2 bases and J shed 6 bases, with 14 bases lying between them. The CDR3 has 14 amino acids. Germline CDR1 and CDR2: LGHNA and YSLEER. The record originates from a study of T-cell memory formation after mild COVID-19. One entry per CDR3 protein results from TCRdb running MiXCR on the 5' RACE reads. The repertoire holds around 530,000 distinct CDR3 sequences, with roughly 20% as singletons. The sequenced sample was PBMCs or a T cell subset sorted from them (not recorded which). This clonotype was sampled from an adult woman who had mild COVID-19 (a few samples of this study predate the infection). Cell type and time point are not known. The chain employs TRBV4-3 and TRBJ2-7, with D unclear. CDR3 region: CASSQLYNSGEQYF. CDR3 nucleotide sequence: TGCGCCAGCAGCCAATTGTATAACAGTGGCGAGCAGTACTTC.